This T cell receptor beta chain was recorded in a study of cytomegalovirus exposure and HLA in healthy donors (dated by TCRdb to about 2017). Describing the broader study: A later analysis indicated that the 90 to 150 validation repertoires were generated on the platform also employed for the 666 repertoires of the first cohort. The study aimed to test whether signatures of past pathogen exposure could be identified by cataloging public T cell receptors. A separate validation cohort of approximately 130 different subjects was used in addition to the roughly 720-subject first cohort. High-throughput TCR immunosequencing, statistical association of individual TCRs with disease status, and machine learning were combined to predict cytomegalovirus infection status.

Results and caveats for the whole study, not just this receptor: The study listed 150 to 200 TCR beta chains as associated with cytomegalovirus. In vitro tests confirmed that three of the cytomegalovirus-associated TCR beta chains recognize cytomegalovirus antigens. In a later analysis, TCRs clustered in the first cohort were found to also tend to co-occur in the roughly 120 validation repertoires, with approximately 95% of cluster scores above 0. The classifier was reported to diagnose cytomegalovirus status with high specificity and sensitivity in both the original and validation cohorts. It was suggested by the authors that the approach could potentially be generalized to other disease states and immunological phenotypes. Most TCR sequences were seen in very few donors, while some public TCRs were found in many individuals. The validation cohort had no HLA typing available for a later analysis, so co-occurrence within that cohort was assessed over all 110 or so repertoires.

The junction shows trimming of 0 bases on V and 5 bases on J, plus 7 bases between the germline ends. CDR1 and CDR2, looked up from the germline V gene, are LGHNA and YSLEER. Spanning cysteine to phenylalanine, the CDR3 consists of 13 amino acids. Solely the CDR3 DNA is kept, with 39 bases framed from the first base. Of note for this clone: It lacks a known antigen. No much larger clone exists at a distance of one base, and base qualities are not known.

Receptor libraries were prepared by the immunoSEQ multiplex PCR assay. Per the authors' processing: To diagnose cytomegalovirus status from the catalog of TCR beta chain sequences, a statistical classification framework was built. Imported from immuneACCESS, the table was reduced by TCRdb to in-frame sequences with V and J called. These copies leave out some clones; in studies compared against another copy, an unresolved V gene accounts for under half, and the cause of the remainder is not known. The V and J calls and clone size come from that table; D and trimming were worked out from the DNA. For this sample there are approximately 300,000 clones; roughly 85% appear just once. The ten most abundant clones make up around 0.8% of the sample. The donors were included in the validation cohort of some 110 subjects, a group kept apart from the roughly 670-subject first cohort.

Sequenced sample: PBMCs. The V gene is TRBV4-3 and the J gene is TRBJ1-1, with a tentative D gene TRBD1 over 5 matching bases. This sequence originates from a woman younger than 30 in good health and CMV-seronegative. The CDR3 corresponds to CASSQDAGTEAFF. DNA sequence: TGCGCCAGCAGCCAAGATGCAGGGACTGAAGCTTTCTTT.